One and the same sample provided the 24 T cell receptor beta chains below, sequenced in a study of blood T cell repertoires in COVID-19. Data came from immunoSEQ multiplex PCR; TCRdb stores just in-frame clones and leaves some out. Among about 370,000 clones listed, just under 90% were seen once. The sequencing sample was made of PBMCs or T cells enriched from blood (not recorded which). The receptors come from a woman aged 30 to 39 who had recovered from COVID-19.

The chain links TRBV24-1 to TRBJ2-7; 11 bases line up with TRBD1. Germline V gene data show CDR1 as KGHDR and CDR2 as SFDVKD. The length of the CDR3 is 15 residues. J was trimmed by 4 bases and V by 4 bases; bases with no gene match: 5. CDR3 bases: TGTGCCACCAGTGACCGGACAGGGGGCGCGTACGAGCAGTACTTC. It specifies CATSDRTGGAYEQYF.

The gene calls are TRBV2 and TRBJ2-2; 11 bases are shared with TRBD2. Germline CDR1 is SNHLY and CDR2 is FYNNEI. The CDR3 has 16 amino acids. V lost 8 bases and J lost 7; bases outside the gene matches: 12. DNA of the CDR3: TGTGCCAGCTCCTTCTCTAGCGGGGGGAGGATCGGGGAGCTGTTTTTT. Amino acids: CASSFSSGGRIGELFF.

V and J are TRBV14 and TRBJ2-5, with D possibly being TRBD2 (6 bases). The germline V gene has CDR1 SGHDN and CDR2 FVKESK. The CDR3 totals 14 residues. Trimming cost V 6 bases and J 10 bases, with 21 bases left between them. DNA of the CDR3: TGTGCCAGCAGTCCATACTTCGCACAGGAGGGCCAGTACTTC. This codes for CASSPYFAQEGQYF.

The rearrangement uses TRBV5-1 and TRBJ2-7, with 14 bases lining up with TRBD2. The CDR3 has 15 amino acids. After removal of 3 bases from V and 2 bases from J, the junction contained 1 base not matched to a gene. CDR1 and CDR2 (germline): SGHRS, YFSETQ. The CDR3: CASSWTSGRPYEQYF. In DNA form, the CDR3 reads TGCGCCAGCAGCTGGACTAGCGGGAGGCCCTACGAGCAGTACTTC. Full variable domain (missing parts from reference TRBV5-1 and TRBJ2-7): KAGVTQTPRYLIKTRGQQVTLSCSPISGHRSVSWYQQTPGQGLQFLFEYFSETQRNKGNFPGRFSGRQFSNSRSEMNVSTLELGDSALYLCASSWTSGRPYEQYFGPGTRLTVT.

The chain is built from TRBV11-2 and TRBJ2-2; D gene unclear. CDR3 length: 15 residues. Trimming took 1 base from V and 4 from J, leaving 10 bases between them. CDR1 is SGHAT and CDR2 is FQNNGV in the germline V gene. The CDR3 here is CASSLASVPTGELFF. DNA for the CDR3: TGTGCCAGCAGCTTAGCTTCCGTCCCCACCGGGGAGCTGTTTTTT.

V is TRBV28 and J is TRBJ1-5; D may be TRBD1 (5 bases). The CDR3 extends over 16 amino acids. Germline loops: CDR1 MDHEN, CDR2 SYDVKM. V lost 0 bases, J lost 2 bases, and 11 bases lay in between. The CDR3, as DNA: TGTGCCAGCAGTTTATGGCTCGCGGGGGGCAATCAGCCCCAGCATTTT. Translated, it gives CASSLWLAGGNQPQHF.

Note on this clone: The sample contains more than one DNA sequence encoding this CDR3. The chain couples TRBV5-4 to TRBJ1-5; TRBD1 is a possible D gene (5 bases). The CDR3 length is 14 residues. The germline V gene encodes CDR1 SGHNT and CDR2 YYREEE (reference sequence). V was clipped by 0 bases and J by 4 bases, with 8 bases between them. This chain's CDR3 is CASSLAGGNQPQHF. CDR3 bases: TGTGCCAGCAGCTTGGCGGGGGGGAATCAGCCCCAGCATTTT.

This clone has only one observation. CDR3 loop: CASSLQVLNTGELFF. As DNA, the CDR3 is TGTGCCAGCAGTTTACAGGTTCTAAACACCGGGGAGCTGTTTTTT. The chain joins TRBV6-2 or TRBV6-3 to TRBJ2-2; a weak D match, TRBD1 (5 bases). The CDR3 length is 15 residues. Germline CDR1 is MNHEY and CDR2 is SVGEGT. V was cut by 4 bases and J by 2 bases, with 11 bases left in between.

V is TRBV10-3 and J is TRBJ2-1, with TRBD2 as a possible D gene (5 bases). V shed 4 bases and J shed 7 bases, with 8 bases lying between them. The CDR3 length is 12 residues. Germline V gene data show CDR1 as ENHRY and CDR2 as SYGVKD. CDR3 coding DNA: TGTGCCATCAGTGTGTGGGAGAATGAGCAGTTCTTC. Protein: CAISVWENEQFF.

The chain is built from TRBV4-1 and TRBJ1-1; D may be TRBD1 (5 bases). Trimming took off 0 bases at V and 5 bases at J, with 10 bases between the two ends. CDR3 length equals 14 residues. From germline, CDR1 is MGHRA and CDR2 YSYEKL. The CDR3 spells CASSQEWGGTEAFF. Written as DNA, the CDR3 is TGCGCCAGCAGCCAAGAATGGGGGGGGACTGAAGCTTTCTTT.

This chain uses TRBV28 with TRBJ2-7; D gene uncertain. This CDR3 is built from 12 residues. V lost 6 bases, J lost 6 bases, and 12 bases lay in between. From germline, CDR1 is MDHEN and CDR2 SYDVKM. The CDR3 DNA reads TGTGCCAGCAGAAATCACCAGCGCGAGCAGTACTTC. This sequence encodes CASRNHQREQYF.

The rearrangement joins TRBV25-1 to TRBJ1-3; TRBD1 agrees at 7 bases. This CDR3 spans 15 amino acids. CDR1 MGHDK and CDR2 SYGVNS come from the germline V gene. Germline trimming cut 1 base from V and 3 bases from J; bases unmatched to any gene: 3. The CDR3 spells CASSELGQNGNTIYF. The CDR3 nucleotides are TGTGCCAGCAGTGAATTGGGACAGAATGGAAACACCATATATTTT.

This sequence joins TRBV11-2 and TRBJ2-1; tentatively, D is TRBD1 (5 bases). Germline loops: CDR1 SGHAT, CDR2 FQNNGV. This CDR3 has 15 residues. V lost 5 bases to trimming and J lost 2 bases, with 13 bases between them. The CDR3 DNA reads TGTGCCAGCAGCCCTCACAGGCTCCCCTACAATGAGCAGTTCTTC. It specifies CASSPHRLPYNEQFF.

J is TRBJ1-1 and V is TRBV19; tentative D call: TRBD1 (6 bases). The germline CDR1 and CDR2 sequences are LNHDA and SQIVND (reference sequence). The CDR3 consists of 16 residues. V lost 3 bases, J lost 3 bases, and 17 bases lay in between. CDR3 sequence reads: CASSILGGARDTEAFF. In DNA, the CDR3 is TGTGCCAGTAGTATCTTAGGGGGGGCTCGGGACACTGAAGCTTTCTTT.

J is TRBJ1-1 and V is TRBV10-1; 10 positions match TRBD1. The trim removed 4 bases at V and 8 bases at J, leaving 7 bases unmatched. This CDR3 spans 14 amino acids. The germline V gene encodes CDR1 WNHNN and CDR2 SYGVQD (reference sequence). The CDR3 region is CASSGDRGEEEAFF. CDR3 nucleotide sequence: TGCGCCAGCAGTGGGGACAGGGGCGAAGAAGAAGCTTTCTTT.

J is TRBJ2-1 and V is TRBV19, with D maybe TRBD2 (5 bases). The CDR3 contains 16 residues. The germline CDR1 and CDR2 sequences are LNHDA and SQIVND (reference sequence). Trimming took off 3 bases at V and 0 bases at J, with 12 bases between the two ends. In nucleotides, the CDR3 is TGTGCCAGTAGTATCTCGGGATTTAGCTCCTACAATGAGCAGTTCTTC. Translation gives CASSISGFSSYNEQFF.

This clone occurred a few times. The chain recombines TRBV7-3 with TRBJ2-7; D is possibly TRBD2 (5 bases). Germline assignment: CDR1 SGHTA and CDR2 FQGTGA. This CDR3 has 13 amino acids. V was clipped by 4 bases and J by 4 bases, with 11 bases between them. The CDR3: CASSSSGIYEQYF. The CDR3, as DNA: TGTGCCAGCAGCTCCTCCGGGATTTACGAGCAGTACTTC.

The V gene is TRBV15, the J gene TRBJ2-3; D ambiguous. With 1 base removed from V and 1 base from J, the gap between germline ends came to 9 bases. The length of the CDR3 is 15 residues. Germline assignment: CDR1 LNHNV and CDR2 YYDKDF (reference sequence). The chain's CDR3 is CATSRGNFGTDTQYF. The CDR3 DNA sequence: TGTGCCACCAGCAGAGGTAATTTCGGCACAGATACGCAGTATTTT. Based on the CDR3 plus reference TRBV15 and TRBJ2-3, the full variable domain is DAMVIQNPRYQVTQFGKPVTLSCSQTLNHNVMYWYQQKSSQAPKLLFHYYDKDFNNEADTPDNFQSRRPNTSFCFLDIRSPGLGDTAMYLCATSRGNFGTDTQYFGPGTRLTVL.

This CDR3 is CASRDREYGYTF. For the CDR3, the DNA is TGTGCCAGCAGGGACAGGGAGTATGGCTACACCTTC. V and J are TRBV6-5 and TRBJ1-2; 8 bases are a match to TRBD1. The CDR3 runs to 12 residues. Germline CDR1 and CDR2: MNHEY and SVGAGI. The ends lost 6 bases at V and 5 bases at J; junction bases unmatched: 2.

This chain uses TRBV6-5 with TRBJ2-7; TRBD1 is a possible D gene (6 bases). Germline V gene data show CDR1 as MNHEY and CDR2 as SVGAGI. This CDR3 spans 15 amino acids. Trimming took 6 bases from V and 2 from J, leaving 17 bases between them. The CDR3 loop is CASRVAGVSTYEQYF. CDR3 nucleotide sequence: TGTGCCAGCAGGGTCGCAGGGGTCAGTACCTACGAGCAGTACTTC.

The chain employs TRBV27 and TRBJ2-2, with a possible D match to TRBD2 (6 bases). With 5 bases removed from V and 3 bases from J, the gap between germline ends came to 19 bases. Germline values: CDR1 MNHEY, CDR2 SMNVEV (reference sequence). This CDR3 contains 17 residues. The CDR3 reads CASSLQGRGFYTGELFF. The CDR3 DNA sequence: TGTGCCAGCAGTCTTCAGGGACGGGGGTTCTACACCGGGGAGCTGTTTTTT.

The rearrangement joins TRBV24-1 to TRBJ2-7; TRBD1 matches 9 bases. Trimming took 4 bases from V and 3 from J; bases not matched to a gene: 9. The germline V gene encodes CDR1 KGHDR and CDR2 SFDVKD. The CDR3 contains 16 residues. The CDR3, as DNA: TGTGCCACCAGTGACTCAACCGGGACAGGGCTCTACGAGCAGTACTTC. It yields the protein CATSDSTGTGLYEQYF.

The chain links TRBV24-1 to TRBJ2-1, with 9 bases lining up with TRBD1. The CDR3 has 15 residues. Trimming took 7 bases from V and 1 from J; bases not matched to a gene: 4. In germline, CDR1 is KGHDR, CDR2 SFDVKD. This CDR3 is CATSLDRGSYNEQFF. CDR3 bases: TGTGCCACCAGCCTCGACAGGGGGTCCTACAATGAGCAGTTCTTC.

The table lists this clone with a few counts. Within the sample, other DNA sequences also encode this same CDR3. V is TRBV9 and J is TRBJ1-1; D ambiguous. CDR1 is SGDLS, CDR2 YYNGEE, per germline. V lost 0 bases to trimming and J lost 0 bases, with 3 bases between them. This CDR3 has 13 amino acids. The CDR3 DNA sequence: TGTGCCAGCAGCGTAGCAGTGAACACTGAAGCTTTCTTT. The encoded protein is CASSVAVNTEAFF.